This T cell receptor (beta chain) was sequenced for a study of T cell responses to AZD1222 COVID-19 vaccine. Study findings and constraints: Donors were mostly white British, more females; clonal diversity possibly underestimated. Spike-specific TCR breadth and depth grew following two AZD1222 doses.

Assay used: immunoSEQ multiplex PCR; TCRdb lists only in-frame clones, some missing. The sample lists 90,000 to 150,000 clones, about 89% seen once, with less than 8.5% in the top ten. The CDR3 has 13 amino acids. Trimming removed 0 bases at V and 5 bases at J, with 8 bases between. Germline CDR1 is SGHKS and CDR2 is YYEKEE (reference sequence). Details on this clone: Antigen unknown.

The sequence was collected from an adult who received the AZD1222 COVID-19 vaccine. The chain employs TRBV5-5 and TRBJ2-5; no clear D gene. The sample in question was peripheral blood, obtained 28 days after the second AZD1222 dose. The CDR3 bases are TGTGCCAGCAGCTTGGGAGGAGTCGAGACCCAGTACTTC. Residues: CASSLGGVETQYF.